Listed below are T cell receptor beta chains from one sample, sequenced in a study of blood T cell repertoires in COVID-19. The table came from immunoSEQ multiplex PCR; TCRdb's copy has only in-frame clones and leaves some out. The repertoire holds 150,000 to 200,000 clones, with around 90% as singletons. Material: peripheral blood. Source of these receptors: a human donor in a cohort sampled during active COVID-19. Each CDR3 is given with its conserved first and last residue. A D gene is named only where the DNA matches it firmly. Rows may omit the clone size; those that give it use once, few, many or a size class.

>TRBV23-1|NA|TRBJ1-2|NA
CASSRSFYGYTF
TGCGCCAGCAGTCGGAGTTTCTATGGCTACACCTTC
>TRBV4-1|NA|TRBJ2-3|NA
CASSQGSASTDTQYF
TGCGCCAGCAGCCAAGGGTCTGCGAGCACAGATACGCAGTATTTT
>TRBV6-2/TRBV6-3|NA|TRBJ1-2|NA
CASSRAGYGYTF
TGTGCCAGCAGCAGAGCAGGGTATGGCTACACCTTC
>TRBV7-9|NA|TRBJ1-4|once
CASSLYPLGATNEKLFF
TGTGCCAGCAGCTTATATCCCTTGGGAGCAACTAATGAAAAACTGTTTTTT
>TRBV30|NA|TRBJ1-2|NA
CAWSGGDYGYTF
TGTGCCTGGAGTGGAGGAGACTATGGCTACACCTTC
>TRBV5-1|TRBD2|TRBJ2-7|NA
CASSYRAGGTRPPLYEQYF
TGCGCCAGTTCCTACAGAGCGGGAGGGACTCGGCCGCCTTTATACGAGCAGTACTTC
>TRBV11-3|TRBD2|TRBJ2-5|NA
CASSFGGQETQYF
TGTGCCAGCAGCTTCGGGGGGCAAGAGACCCAGTACTTC
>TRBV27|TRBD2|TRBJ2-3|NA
CASRGLAPTDTQYF
TGTGCCAGCAGGGGACTAGCCCCCACAGATACGCAGTATTTT
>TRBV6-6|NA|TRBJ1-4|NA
CASSYPGQTNEKLFF
TGTGCCAGCAGTTACCCCGGACAGACGAATGAAAAACTGTTTTTT
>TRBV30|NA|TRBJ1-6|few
CAWSRQVNSYNSPLHF
TGTGCCTGGAGCAGACAGGTTAACTCCTATAATTCACCCCTCCACTTT
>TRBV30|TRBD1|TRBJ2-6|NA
CAWSTGAVGANVLTF
TGTGCCTGGAGTACAGGGGCAGTTGGGGCCAACGTCCTGACTTTC